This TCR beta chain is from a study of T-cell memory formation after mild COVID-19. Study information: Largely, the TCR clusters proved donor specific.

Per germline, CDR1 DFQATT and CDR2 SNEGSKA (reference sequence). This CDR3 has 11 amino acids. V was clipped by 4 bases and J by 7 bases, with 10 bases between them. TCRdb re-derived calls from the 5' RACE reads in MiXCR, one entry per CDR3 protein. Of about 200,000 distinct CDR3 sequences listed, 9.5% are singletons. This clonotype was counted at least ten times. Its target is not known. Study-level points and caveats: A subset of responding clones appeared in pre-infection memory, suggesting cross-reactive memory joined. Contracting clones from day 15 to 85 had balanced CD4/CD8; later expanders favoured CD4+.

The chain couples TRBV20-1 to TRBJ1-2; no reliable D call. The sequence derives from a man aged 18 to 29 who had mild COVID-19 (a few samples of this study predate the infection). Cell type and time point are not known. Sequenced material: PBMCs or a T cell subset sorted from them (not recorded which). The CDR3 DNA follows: TGCAGTGCTAAGGCCCCCATTGGCTACACCTTC. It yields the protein CSAKAPIGYTF.